Listed here are 3 T cell receptor beta chains from one sample, sequenced in a study of shared clonotypes between healthy human individuals. Clones were sequenced by immunoSEQ multiplex PCR, and TCRdb holds only the in-frame ones, with some missing. This table has under 600,000 clones, approximately 97% appearing once. The sample consisted of naive CD4+ T cells sorted from blood. Subset defined: CD45RA+ positively selected. All receptors derive from a woman in her 30s in good health.

This chain joins TRBV5-1 and TRBJ1-2; no clear D gene. The germline V and J ends were trimmed by 4 bases and 2 bases, with 6 bases remaining between them. The CDR3 runs to 12 residues. Per the germline V gene, CDR1 is SGHRS and CDR2 is YFSETQ. The CDR3 nucleotides read TGCGCCAGCAGCCGCAGGAACTATGGCTACACCTTC. Protein: CASSRRNYGYTF.

The chain is built from TRBV11-3 and TRBJ2-2; TRBD2 is a possible D gene (5 bases). Trimming removed 1 base at V and 6 bases at J, with 9 bases between. This CDR3 has 14 amino acids. Per germline, CDR1 SGHNT and CDR2 YENEEA. The CDR3 region is CASSLGLASGELFF. The DNA for the CDR3 is TGTGCCAGCAGCTTAGGGCTAGCATCCGGGGAGCTGTTTTTT.

The chain has TRBV7-9 and TRBJ2-7; D not resolved. Germline V CDR1 and CDR2: SEHNR, FQNEAQ (reference sequence). Trimming removed 3 bases at V and 0 bases at J, with 9 bases between. The CDR3 is 14 residues long. CDR3 DNA sequence: TGTGCCAGCAGCTTTACGGACGGCTCCTACGAGCAGTACTTC. Translated, it gives CASSFTDGSYEQYF.